These 6 T cell receptor beta chains were all obtained from the same sample, sequenced in a study of T cell clonality in common variable immunodeficiency. Data came from immunoSEQ multiplex PCR; TCRdb stores just in-frame clones and leaves some out. This repertoire holds 35,000 to 50,000 clones, and none appear only once. The sequencing sample was made of peripheral blood mononuclear cells. The source of these receptors is a person between 18 and 69 years old in good health.

This clone was picked up many times. The CDR3 is cut off 3 residues early in the read; its end comes from the germline J gene. This chain links TRBV24-1 with TRBJ2-3; 7 bases line up with TRBD1. The CDR3 consists of 16 residues. V trimming: 3 bases; J trimming: 0 bases; junction bases outside the gene matches: 5. In germline, CDR1 is KGHDR, CDR2 SFDVKD. The CDR3 bases that were read are TGTGCCACCAGTGATCCTACAGGGGTAAGCACAGATACG. It yields the protein CATSDPTGVSTDT. The full CDR3 reads CATSDPTGVSTDTQYF.

To note about this clone: The sequence runs out 3 residues before the end of the CDR3; the remainder is reconstructed from the germline J gene. This chain links TRBV4-2 with TRBJ2-7, with TRBD2 identical over 10 bases. The CDR3 runs to 15 residues. The V gene's germline CDR1 is LGHNA and CDR2 YNFKEQ. Trimming cost V 0 bases and J 6 bases; bases outside gene matches: 5. The part of the CDR3 DNA that was read is TGTGCCAGCAGCCAAGACCCTAGCGGGAGCTCCGAG. Translating it yields CASSQDPSGSSE. The whole CDR3 sequence is CASSQDPSGSSEQYF.

The sample holds many counts of this clone. The read halts 3 residues ahead of the CDR3 end, with the missing end drawn from the germline J gene. The chain is built from TRBV20-1 and TRBJ2-2; no definite D call. This CDR3 is 13 amino acids long. V lost 5 bases and J lost 6, with 13 bases in between. CDR1 and CDR2 from the germline V gene are DFQATT and SNEGSKA (reference sequence). The part of the CDR3 DNA that was read is TGCAGTGCTCCTGAACGGTCTGCCGGGGAG. It codes for CSAPERSAGE. The entire CDR3 protein is CSAPERSAGELFF.

About this clone itself: The DNA ends 3 residues before the CDR3 does, and the rest of the CDR3 is filled in from the germline J gene. The chain employs TRBV19 and TRBJ2-3; D gene unclear. Germline lookup yields CDR1 LNHDA and CDR2 SQIVND (reference sequence). Trimming stripped 1 base from V and 4 bases from J, with 6 bases between. The CDR3 contains 13 residues. CDR3 residues: CASSIGLADTQYF. The sequenced part of the CDR3 DNA is TGTGCCAGTAGTATAGGTCTTGCAGATACG.

This clone occurred many times. The read falls 3 residues short of the CDR3 end, and the missing part is taken from the germline J gene. The rearrangement links TRBV5-4 to TRBJ2-3, with 7 bases identical to TRBD2. V lost 2 bases and J lost 2; bases outside the gene matches: 5. Looked up from germline, CDR1 is SGHNT and CDR2 is YYREEE (reference sequence). This CDR3 has 15 residues. The CDR3 bases that were read are TGTGCCAGCAGCTTCCCCGGGACTACCACAGATACG. It codes for CASSFPGTTTDT. The CDR3, in full, reads CASSFPGTTTDTQYF.

With respect to this clone: The observed sequence ends 3 residues before the CDR3 terminus, with the missing tail filled in from the germline J gene. The V gene is TRBV5-4, the J gene TRBJ2-1; 7 bases map to TRBD1. The CDR3 runs to 15 residues. Trimming cost V 1 base and J 5 bases; bases outside gene matches: 6. The germline CDR1 and CDR2 sequences are SGHNT and YYREEE (reference sequence). The CDR3 here is CASSLPGQRHNEQFF. The sequenced CDR3 bases are TGTGCCAGCAGCTTGCCGGGACAGAGACACAATGAG.